Presented here are 11 T cell receptor beta chains from one specimen sequenced in a study of T cell clonality in common variable immunodeficiency. Some clones are missing from TCRdb's copy, which holds only in-frame ones; the method was immunoSEQ multiplex PCR. This sample has tens of thousands of clones, each found more than once. The sample taken for sequencing was peripheral blood mononuclear cells. All receptors derive from a person aged 18-69 years in good health.

This clone was counted between two and nine times. The CDR3 end falls 3 residues outside the read, so it is completed with the germline J gene. The chain is built from TRBV5-1 and TRBJ2-3; no clear D. The germline gives CDR1 SGHRS, CDR2 YFSETQ. V was trimmed by 6 bases and J by 0 bases, leaving 14 bases between them. CDR3 length equals 15 residues. CDR3 protein: CASIPGSRSTDTQYF. CDR3 DNA (partial): TGCGCCAGCATCCCCGGTAGCAGAAGCACAGATACG.

This clone has ten or more counts. The DNA ends 3 residues before the CDR3 does, and the rest of the CDR3 is filled in from the germline J gene. This rearrangement joins TRBV7-6 to TRBJ2-1; weak D call: TRBD1 (6 bases). Trimming took 5 bases from V and 6 from J, leaving 11 bases between them. The CDR3 spans 13 residues. Germline loops: CDR1 SGHVS, CDR2 FNYEAQ. The CDR3 DNA, read in part, is TGTGCCAGCAGCGCCGACAGGCCCAATGAG. Its translation is CASSADRPNE. In full, the CDR3 reads CASSADRPNEQFF.

This clone was detected ten times or more. The CDR3 extends 3 residues past the end of the read, so its final part is completed from the germline J gene. V usage is TRBV18 and J usage is TRBJ1-6, with TRBD1 matching 7 bases. The V gene end was trimmed by 1 base and the J gene end by 8 bases; junction bases not matched to a gene: 2. The germline gives CDR1 KGHSH, CDR2 LQKENI. The CDR3 totals 14 residues. The CDR3 region is CASSPLTGDSPLHF. The sequenced CDR3 bases are TGTGCCAGCTCACCACTAACAGGGGATTCACCC.

The sample holds many counts of this clone. The read ends 3 residues early relative to the CDR3; the germline J gene fills the gap. V usage is TRBV19 and J usage is TRBJ1-1, with a weak D call TRBD1 (5 bases). Looked up from germline, CDR1 is LNHDA and CDR2 is SQIVND (reference sequence). This CDR3 spans 15 amino acids. V shed 3 bases and J shed 0 bases, with 11 bases lying between them. The chain's CDR3 is CASSIGGSMNTEAFF. The DNA read from the CDR3 is TGTGCCAGTAGTATCGGGGGGTCAATGAACACTGAA.

This clone was detected ten times or more. The CDR3 extends 3 residues past the end of the read, so its final part is completed from the germline J gene. V is TRBV2 and J is TRBJ2-4; D might be TRBD1 (6 bases). CDR1 is SNHLY, CDR2 FYNNEI, per germline. Trimming stripped 4 bases from V and 9 bases from J, with 16 bases between. The CDR3 spans 14 residues. The CDR3 here is CASSGWQGSVIQYF. Incomplete CDR3 DNA: TGTGCCAGCAGTGGTTGGCAGGGGAGCGTCATT.

This clone was recorded at least ten times. CDR3 sequence reads: CASTQGQSTEAFF. Incomplete CDR3 DNA: TGTGCCAGTACTCAAGGACAGTCCACTGAA. The chain uses TRBV19 and TRBJ1-1, with a weak D call TRBD1 (6 bases). Read data end 3 residues before the CDR3 end; the end is taken from the germline J gene. V dropped 7 bases and J dropped 4 bases, with 13 bases sitting between them. CDR1 is LNHDA, CDR2 SQIVND, per germline (reference sequence). The CDR3 length is 13 residues. Using reference TRBV19 and TRBJ1-1 for the parts outside the CDR3, the full variable domain is DGGITQSPKYLFRKEGQNVTLSCEQNLNHDAMYWYRQDPGQGLRLIYYSQIVNDFQKGDIAEGYSVSREKKESFPLTVTSAQKNPTAFYLCASTQGQSTEAFFGQGTRLTVV.

Ten or more counts support this clone. The CDR3 extends 3 residues past the end of the read, so its final part is completed from the germline J gene. V gene TRBV4-1 combines with J gene TRBJ1-1; 9 nucleotides line up with TRBD1. Germline assignment: CDR1 MGHRA and CDR2 YSYEKL. The CDR3 loop spans 14 amino acids. Trimming removed 4 bases from V and 4 bases from J; junction bases left unmatched: 4. CDR3 residues: CASSLQGAVTEAFF. CDR3 DNA, as far as it was read: TGCGCCAGCAGCCTACAGGGGGCTGTCACTGAA.

This clone was seen at least ten times. The CDR3: CSASSGTSGRDSYEQYF. The DNA read from the CDR3 is TGCAGTGCTAGCTCCGGGACTAGCGGGCGGGACTCCTACGAG. The chain carries TRBV20-1 and TRBJ2-7; 12 bases line up with TRBD2. The read finishes 3 residues shy of the CDR3 end, and the germline J gene is used to complete it. In germline, CDR1 is DFQATT, CDR2 SNEGSKA (reference sequence). V lost 3 bases, J lost 0 bases, and 9 bases stayed unmatched. CDR3 length: 17 amino acids.

Concerning this clone: The read terminates 3 residues ahead of where the CDR3 ends, so the germline J gene completes it. V usage is TRBV7-9 and J usage is TRBJ1-1, with 9 bases matching TRBD1. The V gene's germline CDR1 is SEHNR and CDR2 FQNEAQ (reference sequence). This CDR3 is 12 amino acids long. CDR3: CASSVGQGEAFF. The part of the CDR3 DNA that was read is TGTGCCAGCAGCGTGGGACAGGGCGAA. The full variable domain, rest sourced from reference TRBV7-9 and TRBJ1-1, is DTGVSQNPRHKITKRGQNVTFRCDPISEHNRLYWYRQTLGQGPEFLTYFQNEAQLEKSRLLSDRFSAERPKGSFSTLEIQRTEQGDSAMYLCASSVGQGEAFFGQGTRLTVV.

This clone was recorded many times. The read terminates 3 residues before the CDR3 end, so the remaining end is supplied by the germline J gene. This chain joins TRBV30 and TRBJ2-7; D possibly corresponds to TRBD1 (6 bases). In germline, CDR1 is GTSNPN, CDR2 SVGIG (reference sequence). CDR3 length equals 13 residues. Trimming took off 5 bases at V and 0 bases at J, with 11 bases between the two ends. The CDR3 DNA, read in part, is TGTGCCTGGGGACAGTTCAGCTCCTACGAG. As protein: CAWGQFSSYE. The entire CDR3 protein is CAWGQFSSYEQYF.

Many counts were recorded for this clone. Coverage ceases 3 residues before the CDR3 finishes, and the germline J gene fills in the end. The chain combines TRBV2 with TRBJ2-6; 7 nucleotides line up with TRBD2. Germline V gene lookup returns CDR1 SNHLY and CDR2 FYNNEI. The trim removed 4 bases at V and 2 bases at J, leaving 2 bases unmatched. The length of the CDR3 is 15 residues. The sequenced part of the CDR3 DNA is TGTGCCAGCAGTGGGGGGGGTCCTGGGGCCAACGTC. It translates to CASSGGGPGANV. The entire CDR3 reads CASSGGGPGANVLTF.